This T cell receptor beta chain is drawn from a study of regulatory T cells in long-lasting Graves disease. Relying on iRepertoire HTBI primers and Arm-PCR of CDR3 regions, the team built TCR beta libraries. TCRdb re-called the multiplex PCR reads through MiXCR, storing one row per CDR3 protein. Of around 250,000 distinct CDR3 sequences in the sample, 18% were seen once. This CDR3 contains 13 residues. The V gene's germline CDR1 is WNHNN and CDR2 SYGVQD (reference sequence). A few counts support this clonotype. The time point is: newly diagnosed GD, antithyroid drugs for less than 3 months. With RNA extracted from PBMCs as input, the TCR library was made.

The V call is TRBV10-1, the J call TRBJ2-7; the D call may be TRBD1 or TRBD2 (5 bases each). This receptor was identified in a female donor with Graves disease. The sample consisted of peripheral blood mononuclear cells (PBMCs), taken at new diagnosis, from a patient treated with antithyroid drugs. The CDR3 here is CGVPRDGDYEQYF. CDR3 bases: TGCGGAGTCCCCCGGGACGGAGACTACGAGCAGTACTTC.